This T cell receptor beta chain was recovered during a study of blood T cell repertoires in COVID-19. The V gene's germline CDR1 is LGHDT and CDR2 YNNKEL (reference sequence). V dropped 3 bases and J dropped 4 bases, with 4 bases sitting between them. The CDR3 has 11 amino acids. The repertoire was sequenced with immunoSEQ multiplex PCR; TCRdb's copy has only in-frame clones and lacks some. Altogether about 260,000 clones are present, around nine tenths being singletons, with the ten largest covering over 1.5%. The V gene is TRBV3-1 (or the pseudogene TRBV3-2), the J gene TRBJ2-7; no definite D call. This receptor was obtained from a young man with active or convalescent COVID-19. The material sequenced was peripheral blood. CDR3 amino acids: CASSQRYEQYF. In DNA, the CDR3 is TGTGCCAGCAGCCAGCGATACGAGCAGTACTTC.